Listed below are T cell receptor beta chains from one sample, sequenced in a study of blood T cell repertoires in COVID-19. Repertoires were generated with immunoSEQ multiplex PCR, while TCRdb's copy carries only in-frame clones and drops some. The sample lists 25,000 to 35,000 clones, about 82% occurring once. The sample was peripheral blood. The receptor source for this set is a man between 60 and 75 years old with active COVID-19. Each CDR3 is given with its conserved first and last residue. D genes are given only for firm matches. Rows give clone size only sometimes, using once, few, many, or a class for an expanded clone.

>NA|TRBD2|TRBJ2-3|TRBV5-4
TGTGCCAGCAACCTGGGACTAGCGGGAGGTGATACGCAGTATTTT
CASNLGLAGGDTQYF
>NA|NA|TRBJ2-3|TRBV29-1
TGCAGCGTTGAAAGGGGGAGTCGGAATACGCAGTATTTT
CSVERGSRNTQYF
>once|NA|TRBJ1-2|TRBV6-5
TGTGCCAGCAGAGCCGGGAGGGACTATGGCTACACCTTC
CASRAGRDYGYTF
>NA|NA|TRBJ2-7|TRBV16
TGTGCCACATTGGCGGCTGGTACTGCCAACTCCTACGAGCAGTACTTC
CATLAAGTANSYEQYF
>NA|NA|TRBJ2-5|TRBV12-5
TGTGCTAGTGGTCCCGAACTAGGGATGGGGACCCAGTACTTC
CASGPELGMGTQYF
>NA|NA|TRBJ1-5|TRBV28
TGTGCCAGCAGTTTCCTACAGGGATATAGCAATCAGCCCCAGCATTTT
CASSFLQGYSNQPQHF
>NA|NA|TRBJ1-2|TRBV2
TGTGCCAGCCAGCGCCTTAGGTTGGGCTATGGCTACACCTTC
CASQRLRLGYGYTF
>once|NA|TRBJ1-2|TRBV6-5
TGTGCCAGCAGTTACCAGGGTGGGGGAGGAGCCTATGGCTACACCTTC
CASSYQGGGGAYGYTF
>medium-sized|NA|TRBJ2-7|TRBV6-6
TGTGCCACCCTTAGCGGCTACGAGCAGTACTTC
CATLSGYEQYF
>NA|TRBD2|TRBJ2-1|TRBV5-6
TGTGCCAGCAGCTTGGGAGCGGGATCCTACAATGAGCAGTTCTTC
CASSLGAGSYNEQFF
>once|TRBD1|TRBJ1-1|TRBV15
TGTGCCACCAGCAACCAGGGGGACACTGAAGCTTTCTTT
CATSNQGDTEAFF
>NA|TRBD2|TRBJ2-2|TRBV6-5
TGTGCCAGCAGCCTTCTAAGCGGGATCACCGGGGAGCTGTTTTTT
CASSLLSGITGELFF
>NA|TRBD1|TRBJ2-7|TRBV11-3
TGTGCCAGCAGCTCCACGGACAGGGGGCGAGGCGAGCAGTACTTC
CASSSTDRGRGEQYF
>NA|TRBD2|TRBJ2-1|TRBV5-1
TGCGCCAGCAGCTTGCTTCCCTTAGCGGGAGGGGGAAGCTCCTACAATGAGCAGTTCTTC
CASSLLPLAGGGSSYNEQFF
>NA|NA|TRBJ2-3|TRBV19
TGTGCCAGCAATGGGCGCCCTCCTAGCACAGATACGCAGTATTTT
CASNGRPPSTDTQYF
>once|NA|TRBJ1-1|TRBV18
TGTGCCAGCTCACCCCTACAGGGCACTGAAGCTTTCTTT
CASSPLQGTEAFF
>NA|TRBD2|TRBJ2-1|TRBV19
TGTGCCAGTAGTCCGTCCCCAGGGACTAGTGCCTATGAGCAGTTCTTC
CASSPSPGTSAYEQFF
>NA|TRBD2|TRBJ2-5|TRBV28
TGTGCCAGCAGTTTATTTTTGGCCAGCGGGAGGGAGACCCAGTACTTC
CASSLFLASGRETQYF
>NA|TRBD1|TRBJ1-4|TRBV5-1
TGCGCCAGCAGCTTATATGGACAGGCTCTTGCAACTAATGAAAAACTGTTTTTT
CASSLYGQALATNEKLFF
>once|TRBD2|TRBJ2-1|TRBV27
TGTGCCAGCAATCTAGCGGGAAGGGGGAATGAGCAGTTCTTC
CASNLAGRGNEQFF
>NA|NA|TRBJ2-1|TRBV4-2
TGTGCCAGCAGCCAAGATGTGGCGGGAAATTTCAACCCCTCTAATGAGCAGTTCTTC
CASSQDVAGNFNPSNEQFF
>few|NA|TRBJ2-5|TRBV5-1
TGCGCCAGCAGCCTAGGACAGTTACAAGAGACCCAGTACTTC
CASSLGQLQETQYF
>NA|NA|TRBJ2-1|TRBV7-8
TGTGCCAGCAGCTTAGCGCCTAGCGTGGACTCCTACAATGAGCAGTTCTTC
CASSLAPSVDSYNEQFF
>once|NA|TRBJ2-2|TRBV27
TGTGCCAGCAGTCCCGGAGGGCCGCTTCTCCTCACCGGGGAGCTGTTTTTT
CASSPGGPLLLTGELFF
>few|NA|TRBJ2-7|TRBV11-2
TGTGCCAGCAGCCCCATAGACAAAAGAGCCTACGAGCAGTACTTC
CASSPIDKRAYEQYF
>NA|NA|TRBJ2-7|TRBV5-6
TGTGCCAGCAGCGTTACCTACGAGCAGTACTTC
CASSVTYEQYF
>NA|NA|TRBJ2-2|TRBV7-6
TGTGCCAGCAGCCACGACGGACTACGATACACCGGGGAGCTGTTTTTT
CASSHDGLRYTGELFF
>NA|NA|TRBJ2-1|TRBV20-1
TGCAGTGCTAGTAGTTCGCGTTTGGACAATGAGCAGTTCTTC
CSASSSRLDNEQFF
>NA|NA|TRBJ1-2|TRBV28
TGTGCCACCTTACCTGCGGGGGGCTTAGGCTACACCTTC
CATLPAGGLGYTF